Each of the 4 T cell receptor beta chains below was sequenced from the same sample in a study of cytomegalovirus exposure and HLA in healthy donors. Researchers ran the PCR with 60 Vbeta and 13 Jbeta primers. Only in-frame clones appear in the TCRdb table, and some are missing; sequencing was by immunoSEQ multiplex PCR. Among some 140,000 clones listed, 70% to 80% were seen once. The sequencing input was PBMCs. The receptors stem from a woman aged 45-65 years in good health and CMV-seropositive.

This clone was detected only a few times. V is TRBV12-5 and J is TRBJ1-1; tentatively, D is TRBD1 (5 bases). The germline gives CDR1 LGHNT, CDR2 FRNRAP. V was cut by 3 bases and J by 5 bases, with 10 bases left in between. There are 13 residues in the CDR3. The CDR3 region is CASGFPGGTEAFF. Here the CDR3 DNA reads TGTGCTAGTGGTTTCCCCGGGGGGACTGAAGCTTTCTTT.

The chain joins TRBV6-1 to TRBJ2-7; a possible D gene is TRBD2 (6 bases). The germline V and J ends were trimmed by 1 base and 4 bases, with 14 bases remaining between them. The germline V gene has CDR1 MNHNS and CDR2 SASEGT. There are 15 residues in the CDR3. Here the CDR3 DNA reads TGTGCCAGCAGTGAAGGTGTCGGGAGCCAGTACGAGCAGTACTTC. This translates into CASSEGVGSQYEQYF.

The count of this clone is one. The CDR3 is CASSFYGVETQYF. The CDR3 coding sequence is TGTGCCAGCAGCTTTTACGGGGTAGAGACCCAGTACTTC. The rearrangement joins TRBV7-2 to TRBJ2-5; D perhaps matches TRBD2 (5 bases). This CDR3 contains 13 residues. Trimming took off 3 bases at V and 4 bases at J, with 9 bases between the two ends. The V gene's germline CDR1 is SGHTA and CDR2 FQGNSA.

This chain connects TRBV19 to TRBJ2-2, with D possibly matching TRBD2 (6 bases). This CDR3 is 15 amino acids long. V shed 0 bases and J shed 5 bases, with 10 bases lying between them. Germline loops: CDR1 LNHDA, CDR2 SQIVND (reference sequence). The CDR3 is CASSIDVRGTGELFF. Here the CDR3 DNA reads TGTGCCAGTAGTATAGATGTCCGGGGGACCGGGGAGCTGTTTTTT.